A single sample gave rise to the 2 T cell receptor beta chains below, sequenced in a study of blood T cell repertoires in COVID-19 (TCRdb year 2020). The library was built by means of the immunoSEQ multiplex PCR assay. Drawn from immuneACCESS, this table holds only the in-frame rearrangements with V and J called that TCRdb kept. Clones are partly lost; checked studies trace under half to an unresolved V gene and leave the rest unexplained. The sample profile shows more than 110,000 clones; approximately 85% of them were found once. The biggest ten clones account for roughly 2.9% of the sample. Sequenced: peripheral blood. All receptors derive from a man aged 45-60 years with acute or convalescent COVID-19.

The J gene is TRBJ1-5, the V gene TRBV23-1; 8 nucleotides align to TRBD1. TRBV23-1 is an open reading frame whose function is uncertain. V shed 7 bases, J shed 3 bases, and the junction held 17 bases outside the gene matches. The CDR3 length is 18 residues. CDR3 loop: CASNAFVPGQAYNQPQHF. In nucleotides, the CDR3 is TGCGCCAGCAACGCTTTCGTCCCGGGACAGGCTTACAATCAGCCCCAGCATTTT.

As DNA, the CDR3 is TGTGCCAGCAGTCCCTTTGGCCTCACAGATACGCAGTATTTT. This gives the protein CASSPFGLTDTQYF. This chain joins TRBV2 and TRBJ2-3; D not resolved. This CDR3 comprises 14 residues. With 5 bases removed from V and 2 bases from J, the gap between germline ends came to 11 bases. Germline V gene data show CDR1 as SNHLY and CDR2 as FYNNEI. The variable domain in full, completed from reference TRBV2 and TRBJ2-3, reads EPEVTQTPSHQVTQMGQEVILRCVPISNHLYFYWYRQILGQKVEFLVSFYNNEISEKSEIFDDQFSVERPDGSNFTLKIRSTKLEDSAMYFCASSPFGLTDTQYFGPGTRLTVL.